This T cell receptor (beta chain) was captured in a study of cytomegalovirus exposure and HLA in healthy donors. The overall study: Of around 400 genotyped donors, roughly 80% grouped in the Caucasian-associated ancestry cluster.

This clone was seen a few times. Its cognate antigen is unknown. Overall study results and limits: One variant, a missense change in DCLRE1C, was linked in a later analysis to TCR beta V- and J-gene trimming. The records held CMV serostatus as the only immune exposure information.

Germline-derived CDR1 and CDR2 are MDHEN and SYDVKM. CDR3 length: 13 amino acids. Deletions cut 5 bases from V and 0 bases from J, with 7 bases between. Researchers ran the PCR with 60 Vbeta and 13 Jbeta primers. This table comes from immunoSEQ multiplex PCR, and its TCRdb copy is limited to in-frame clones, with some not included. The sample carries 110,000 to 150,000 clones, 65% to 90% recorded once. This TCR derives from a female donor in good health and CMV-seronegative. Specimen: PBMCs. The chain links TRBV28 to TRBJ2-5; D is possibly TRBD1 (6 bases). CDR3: CASSGQYQETQYF. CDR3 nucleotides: TGTGCCAGCAGTGGACAGTACCAAGAGACCCAGTACTTC.